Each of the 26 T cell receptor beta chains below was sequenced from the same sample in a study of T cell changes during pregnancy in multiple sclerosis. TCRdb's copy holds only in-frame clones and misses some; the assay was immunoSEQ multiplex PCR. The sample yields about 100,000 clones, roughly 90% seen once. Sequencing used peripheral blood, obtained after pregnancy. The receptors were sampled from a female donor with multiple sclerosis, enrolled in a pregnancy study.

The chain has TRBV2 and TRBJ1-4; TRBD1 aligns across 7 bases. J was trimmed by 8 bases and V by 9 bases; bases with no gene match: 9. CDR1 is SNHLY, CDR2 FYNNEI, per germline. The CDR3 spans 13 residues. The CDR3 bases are TGTGCCAGAGGGACAGACGAACGGGAAAAACTGTTTTTT. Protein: CARGTDEREKLFF.

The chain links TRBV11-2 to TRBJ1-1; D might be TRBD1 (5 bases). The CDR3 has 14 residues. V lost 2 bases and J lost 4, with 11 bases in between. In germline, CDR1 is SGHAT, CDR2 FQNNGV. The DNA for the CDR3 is TGTGCCAGCAGCTTAAGGGGTGGGATCACTGAAGCTTTCTTT. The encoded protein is CASSLRGGITEAFF.

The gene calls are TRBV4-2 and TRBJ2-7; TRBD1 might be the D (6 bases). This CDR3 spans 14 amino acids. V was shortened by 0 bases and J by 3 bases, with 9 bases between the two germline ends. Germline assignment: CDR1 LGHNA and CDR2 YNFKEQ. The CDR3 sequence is CASSQDRGSYEQYF. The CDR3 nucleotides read TGTGCCAGCAGCCAAGATAGGGGGAGCTACGAGCAGTACTTC.

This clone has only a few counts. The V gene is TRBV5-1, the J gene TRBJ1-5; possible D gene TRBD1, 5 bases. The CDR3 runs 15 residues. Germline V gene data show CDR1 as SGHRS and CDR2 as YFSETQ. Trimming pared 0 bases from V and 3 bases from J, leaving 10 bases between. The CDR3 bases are TGCGCCAGCAGCTTGGCCGACAGCTACAATCAGCCCCAGCATTTT. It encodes CASSLADSYNQPQHF.

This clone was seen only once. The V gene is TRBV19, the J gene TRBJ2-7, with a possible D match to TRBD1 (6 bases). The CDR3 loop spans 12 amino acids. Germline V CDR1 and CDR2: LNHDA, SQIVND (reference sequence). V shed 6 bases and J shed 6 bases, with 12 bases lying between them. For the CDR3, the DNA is TGTGCCAGTAGCCCTTTAGGGGGCGAGCAGTACTTC. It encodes CASSPLGGEQYF.

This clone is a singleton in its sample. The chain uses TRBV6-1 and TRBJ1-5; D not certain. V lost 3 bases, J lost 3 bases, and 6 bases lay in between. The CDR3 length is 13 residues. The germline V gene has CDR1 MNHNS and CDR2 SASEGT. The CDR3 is CASSEQANQPQHF. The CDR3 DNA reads TGTGCCAGCAGTGAGCAGGCCAATCAGCCCCAGCATTTT.

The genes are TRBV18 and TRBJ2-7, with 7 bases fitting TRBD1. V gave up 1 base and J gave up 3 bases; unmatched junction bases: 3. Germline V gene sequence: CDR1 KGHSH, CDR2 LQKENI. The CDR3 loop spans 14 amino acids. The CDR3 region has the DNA TGTGCCAGCTCACCACGGGGACAGAACTACGAGCAGTACTTC. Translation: CASSPRGQNYEQYF.

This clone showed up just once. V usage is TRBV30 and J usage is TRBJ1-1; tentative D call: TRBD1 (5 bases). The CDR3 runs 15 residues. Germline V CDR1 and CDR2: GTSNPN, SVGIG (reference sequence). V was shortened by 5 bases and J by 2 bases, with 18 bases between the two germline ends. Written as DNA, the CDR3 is TGTGCCTGGGGCCCGCGGGAGACAGCAAACACTGAAGCTTTCTTT. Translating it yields CAWGPRETANTEAFF. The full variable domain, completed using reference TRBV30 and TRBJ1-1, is SQTIHQWPATLVQPVGSPLSLECTVEGTSNPNLYWYRQAAGRGLQLLFYSVGIGQISSEVPQNLSASRPQDRQFILSSKKLLLSDSGFYLCAWGPRETANTEAFFGQGTRLTVV.

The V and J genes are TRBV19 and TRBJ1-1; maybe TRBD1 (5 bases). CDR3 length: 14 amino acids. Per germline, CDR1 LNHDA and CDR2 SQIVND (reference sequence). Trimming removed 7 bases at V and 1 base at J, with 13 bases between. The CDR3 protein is CASKGLAENTEAFF. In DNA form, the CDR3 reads TGTGCCAGTAAGGGGTTGGCCGAGAACACTGAAGCTTTCTTT.

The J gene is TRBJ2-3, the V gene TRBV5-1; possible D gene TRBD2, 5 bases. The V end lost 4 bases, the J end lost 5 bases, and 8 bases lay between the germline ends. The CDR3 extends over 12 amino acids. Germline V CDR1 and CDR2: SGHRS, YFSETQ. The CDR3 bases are TGCGCCAGCAGCGGTGAGGGAGATACGCAGTATTTT. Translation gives CASSGEGDTQYF.

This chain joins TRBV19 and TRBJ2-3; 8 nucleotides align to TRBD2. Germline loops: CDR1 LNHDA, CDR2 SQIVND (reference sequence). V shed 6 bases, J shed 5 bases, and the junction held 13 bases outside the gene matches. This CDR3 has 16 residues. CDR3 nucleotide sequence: TGTGCCAGTAGCTCTATGCCGGGGGGGCCTCGAGATACGCAGTATTTT. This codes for CASSSMPGGPRDTQYF.

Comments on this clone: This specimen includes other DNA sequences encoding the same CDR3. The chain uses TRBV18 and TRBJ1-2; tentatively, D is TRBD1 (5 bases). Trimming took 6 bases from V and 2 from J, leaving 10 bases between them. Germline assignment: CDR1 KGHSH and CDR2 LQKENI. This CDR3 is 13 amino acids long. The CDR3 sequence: CASSQDRNYGYTF. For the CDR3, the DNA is TGTGCCAGCTCTCAAGACAGAAACTATGGCTACACCTTC.

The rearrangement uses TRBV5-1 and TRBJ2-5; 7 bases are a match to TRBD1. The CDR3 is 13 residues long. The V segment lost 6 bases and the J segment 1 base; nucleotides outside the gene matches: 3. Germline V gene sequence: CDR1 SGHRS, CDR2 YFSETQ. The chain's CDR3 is CASKSGGQETQYF. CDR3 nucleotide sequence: TGCGCCAGCAAATCAGGGGGCCAAGAGACCCAGTACTTC.

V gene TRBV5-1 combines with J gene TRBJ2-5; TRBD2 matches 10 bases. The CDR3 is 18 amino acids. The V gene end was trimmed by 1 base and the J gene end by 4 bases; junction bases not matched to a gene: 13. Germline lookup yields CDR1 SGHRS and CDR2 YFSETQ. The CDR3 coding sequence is TGCGCCAGCAGCTTGATGAGCGGGAGGGCGAGGAGAGGAGAGACCCAGTACTTC. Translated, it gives CASSLMSGRARRGETQYF.

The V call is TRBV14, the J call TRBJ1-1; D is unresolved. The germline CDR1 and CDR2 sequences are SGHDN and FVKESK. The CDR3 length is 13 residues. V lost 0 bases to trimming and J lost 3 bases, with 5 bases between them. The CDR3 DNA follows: TGTGCCAGCAGCCAAGATCTCTACACTGAAGCTTTCTTT. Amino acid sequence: CASSQDLYTEAFF. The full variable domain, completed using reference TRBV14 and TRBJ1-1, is EAGVTQFPSHSVIEKGQTVTLRCDPISGHDNLYWYRRVMGKEIKFLLHFVKESKQDESGMPNNRFLAERTGGTYSTLKVQPAELEDSGVYFCASSQDLYTEAFFGQGTRLTVV.

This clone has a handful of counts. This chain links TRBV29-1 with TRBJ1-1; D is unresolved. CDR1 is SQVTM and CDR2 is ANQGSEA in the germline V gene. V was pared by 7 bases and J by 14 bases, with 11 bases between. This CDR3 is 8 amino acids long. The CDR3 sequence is CSATDSFF. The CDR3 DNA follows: TGCAGCGCCACTGACTCCTTCTTT.

The CDR3: CASSLQGSYGYTF. The CDR3 bases are TGTGCCAGCAGCTTACAGGGATCCTATGGCTACACCTTC. The V gene is TRBV13, the J gene TRBJ1-2, with D perhaps matching TRBD1 (5 bases). In germline, CDR1 is PRHDT, CDR2 FYEKMQ (reference sequence). V lost 2 bases and J 4 bases, leaving 8 bases between the germline ends. The CDR3 covers 13 residues. Full variable domain (missing parts from reference TRBV13 and TRBJ1-2): AAGVIQSPRHLIKEKRETATLKCYPIPRHDTVYWYQQGPGQDPQFLISFYEKMQSDKGSIPDRFSAQQFSDYHSELNMSSLELGDSALYFCASSLQGSYGYTFGSGTRLTVV.

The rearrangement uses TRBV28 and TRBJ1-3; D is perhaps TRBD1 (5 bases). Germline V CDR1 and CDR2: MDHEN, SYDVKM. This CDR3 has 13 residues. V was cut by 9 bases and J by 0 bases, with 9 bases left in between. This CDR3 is CASKDSSGNTIYF. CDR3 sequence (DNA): TGTGCCAGTAAAGACAGCTCTGGAAACACCATATATTTT.

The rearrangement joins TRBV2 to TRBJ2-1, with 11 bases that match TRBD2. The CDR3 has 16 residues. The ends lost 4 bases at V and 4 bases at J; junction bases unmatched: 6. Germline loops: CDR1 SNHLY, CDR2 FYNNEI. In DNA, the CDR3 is TGTGCCAGCAGTGGGTCTAGCGGGAGGAATTACAATGAGCAGTTCTTC. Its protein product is CASSGSSGRNYNEQFF. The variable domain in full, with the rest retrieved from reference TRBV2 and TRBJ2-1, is EPEVTQTPSHQVTQMGQEVILRCVPISNHLYFYWYRQILGQKVEFLVSFYNNEISEKSEIFDDQFSVERPDGSNFTLKIRSTKLEDSAMYFCASSGSSGRNYNEQFFGPGTRLTVL.

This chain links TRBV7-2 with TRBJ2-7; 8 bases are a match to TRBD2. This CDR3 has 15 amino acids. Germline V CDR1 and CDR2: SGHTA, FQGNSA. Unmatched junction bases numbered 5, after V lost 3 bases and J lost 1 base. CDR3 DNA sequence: TGTGCCAGCAGCTTCCAGCGGGGGCCGTCCTACGAGCAGTACTTC. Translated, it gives CASSFQRGPSYEQYF.

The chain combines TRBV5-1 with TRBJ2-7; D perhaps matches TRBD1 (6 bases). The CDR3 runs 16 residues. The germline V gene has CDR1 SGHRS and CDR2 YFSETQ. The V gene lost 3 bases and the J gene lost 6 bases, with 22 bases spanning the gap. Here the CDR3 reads CASSSGQSPGRGEQYF. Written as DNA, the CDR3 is TGCGCCAGCAGCTCCGGACAGTCACCCGGTCGAGGCGAGCAGTACTTC.

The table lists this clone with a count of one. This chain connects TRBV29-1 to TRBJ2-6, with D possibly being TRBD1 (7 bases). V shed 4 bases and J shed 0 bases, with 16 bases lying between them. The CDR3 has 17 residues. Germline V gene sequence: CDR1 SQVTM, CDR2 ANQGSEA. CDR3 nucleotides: TGCAGCGTTGTCCCCCAGGGGGGCCCCTCTGGGGCCAACGTCCTGACTTTC. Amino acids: CSVVPQGGPSGANVLTF.

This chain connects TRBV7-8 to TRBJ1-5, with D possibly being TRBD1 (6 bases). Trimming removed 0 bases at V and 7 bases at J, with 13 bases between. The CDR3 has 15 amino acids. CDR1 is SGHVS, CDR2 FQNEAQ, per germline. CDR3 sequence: CASSLAWTVNQPQHF. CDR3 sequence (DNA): TGTGCCAGCAGCTTAGCATGGACAGTAAACCAGCCCCAGCATTTT.

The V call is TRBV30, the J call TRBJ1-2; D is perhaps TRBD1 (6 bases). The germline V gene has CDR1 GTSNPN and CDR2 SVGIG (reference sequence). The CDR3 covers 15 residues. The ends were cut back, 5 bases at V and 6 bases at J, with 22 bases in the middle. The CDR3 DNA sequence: TGTGCCTGGTTTCGTAGGAGAAACAACAGGGATGGCTACACCTTC. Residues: CAWFRRRNNRDGYTF.

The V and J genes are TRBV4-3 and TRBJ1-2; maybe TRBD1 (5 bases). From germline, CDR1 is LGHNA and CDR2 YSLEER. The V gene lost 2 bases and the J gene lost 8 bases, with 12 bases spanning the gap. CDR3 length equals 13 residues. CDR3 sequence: CASSQSGGGGYTF. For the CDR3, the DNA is TGCGCCAGCAGCCAAAGTGGGGGAGGAGGCTACACCTTC.

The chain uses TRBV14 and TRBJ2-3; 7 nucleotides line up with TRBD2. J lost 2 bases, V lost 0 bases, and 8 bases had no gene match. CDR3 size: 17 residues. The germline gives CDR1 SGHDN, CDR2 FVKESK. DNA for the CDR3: TGTGCCAGCAGCCAAGATGAGCCTAGCGGCGTCACAGATACGCAGTATTTT. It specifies CASSQDEPSGVTDTQYF.